What follows are 9 T cell receptor beta chains derived from one specimen sequenced in a study of blood T cell repertoires in COVID-19. Clones were sequenced by immunoSEQ multiplex PCR, and TCRdb holds only the in-frame ones, with some missing. The data hold approximately 110,000 clones, with more than 80% observed a single time. The sequenced material came from peripheral blood. These receptors came from a woman aged 60 to 75 with COVID-19, enrolled during active disease.

The V gene is TRBV19, the J gene TRBJ1-5; a possible D gene is TRBD1 (6 bases). The germline V gene encodes CDR1 LNHDA and CDR2 SQIVND (reference sequence). This CDR3 is built from 17 residues. Trimming pared 9 bases from V and 6 bases from J, leaving 27 bases between. CDR3 amino acids: CASGRGTTAILGQPQHF. DNA of the CDR3: TGTGCCAGCGGGCGGGGGACAACTGCAATCCTCGGTCAGCCCCAGCATTTT. The full variable domain, rest sourced from reference TRBV19 and TRBJ1-5, is DGGITQSPKYLFRKEGQNVTLSCEQNLNHDAMYWYRQDPGQGLRLIYYSQIVNDFQKGDIAEGYSVSREKKESFPLTVTSAQKNPTAFYLCASGRGTTAILGQPQHFGDGTRLSIL.

This chain connects TRBV2 to TRBJ1-1; 7 nucleotides match TRBD1. Germline V gives CDR1 SNHLY, CDR2 FYNNEI. Losses at the gene ends were 5 bases for V and 5 bases for J; bases not matched to a gene: 2. This CDR3 contains 12 residues. For the CDR3, the DNA is TGTGCCAGCAGTCAACAGGGGACTGAAGCTTTCTTT. This translates into CASSQQGTEAFF.

This clone was seen many times. V usage is TRBV30 and J usage is TRBJ2-7, with a tentative D call TRBD1 (6 bases). The CDR3 consists of 15 residues. Germline lookup yields CDR1 GTSNPN and CDR2 SVGIG (reference sequence). V was shortened by 1 base and J by 1 base, with 14 bases between the two germline ends. The CDR3 region is CAWSGRAGVSYEQYF. The CDR3 region has the DNA TGTGCCTGGAGTGGTCGCGCAGGGGTTTCCTACGAGCAGTACTTC.

This chain links TRBV7-7 with TRBJ2-7, with 7 bases lining up with TRBD1. CDR1 and CDR2 (germline): SSHAT, FNYEAQ (reference sequence). Trimming cost V 4 bases and J 4 bases; bases outside gene matches: 4. The CDR3 spans 13 residues. CDR3 protein: CASSSGTEYEQYF. CDR3 bases: TGTGCCAGCAGCTCCGGGACAGAATACGAGCAGTACTTC.

The rearrangement joins TRBV4-1 to TRBJ1-3, with unresolved D. Germline V gene lookup returns CDR1 MGHRA and CDR2 YSYEKL. Trimming shortened V by 0 bases and J by 0 bases, and 6 bases separated the two germline ends. The CDR3 spans 15 residues. The CDR3 DNA is TGCGCCAGCAGCCAAGATTGGAGCTCTGGAAACACCATATATTTT. Amino acids: CASSQDWSSGNTIYF.

This clone was counted at least ten times. J is TRBJ1-5 and V is TRBV4-2; D remains unclear. Germline CDR1 and CDR2: LGHNA and YNFKEQ. Trimming removed 0 bases at V and 6 bases at J, with 12 bases between. The CDR3 loop spans 15 amino acids. CDR3 DNA: TGTGCCAGCAGCCAAGATTTCCAGGAAGGTCAGCCCCAGCATTTT. Protein product: CASSQDFQEGQPQHF.

The rearrangement uses TRBV3-1 (or the pseudogene TRBV3-2) and TRBJ1-4; D remains unclear. Germline CDR1 LGHDT, CDR2 YNNKEL (reference sequence). This CDR3 comprises 14 residues. Trimming stripped 4 bases from V and 5 bases from J, with 11 bases between. CDR3 in amino acids: CASSRANGNEKLFF. The DNA of the CDR3 is TGTGCCAGCAGCCGTGCGAACGGGAATGAAAAACTGTTTTTT.

The chain joins TRBV5-1 to TRBJ1-3; TRBD1 aligns across 8 bases. The CDR3 is 17 residues long. Trimming removed 1 base from V and 2 bases from J; junction bases left unmatched: 8. Germline V CDR1 and CDR2: SGHRS, YFSETQ. The CDR3 is CASSLTWTGSPGNTIYF. CDR3 nucleotide sequence: TGCGCCAGCAGCTTGACTTGGACAGGGTCCCCTGGAAACACCATATATTTT.

This clone has just one count. The rearrangement uses TRBV30 and TRBJ2-5; 7 positions agree with TRBD2. The CDR3 has 17 amino acids. CDR1 is GTSNPN and CDR2 is SVGIG in the germline V gene (reference sequence). The V gene end was trimmed by 0 bases and the J gene end by 0 bases; junction bases not matched to a gene: 10. The CDR3 DNA is TGTGCCTGGAGTGTAACCGGGGGGTCTCCATACCAAGAGACCCAGTACTTC. This encodes CAWSVTGGSPYQETQYF.